The rows below give T cell receptor beta chains drawn from one sample of a study of chemoradiotherapy in HPV16-positive cancers. The assay was immunoSEQ multiplex PCR, and TCRdb's table has in-frame clones only and misses some. The sample gives roughly 32,000 clones, roughly nine tenths of which show up once; approximately 3% is in the top ten. This sample comprised blood, obtained from a patient who underwent chemoradiotherapy. These receptors were obtained from a human donor with HPV-associated anogenital cancer. Both conserved end residues are part of each CDR3. A D gene is named only where the DNA matches it firmly. Size values are once, few and many counts, or a class for expanded clones, and some rows have none.

clone_size: -; d_call: TRBD2; j_call: TRBJ2-7; v_call: TRBV6-1; cdr3_aa: CASSESRGVEQYF; cdr3_nt: TGTGCCAGCAGTGAATCCCGGGGGGTCGAGCAGTACTTC
clone_size: -; d_call: -; j_call: TRBJ1-1; v_call: TRBV7-9; cdr3_aa: CASSLVQGPTEAFF; cdr3_nt: TGTGCCAGCAGCTTAGTTCAGGGGCCCACTGAAGCTTTCTTT
clone_size: -; d_call: TRBD1; j_call: TRBJ2-2; v_call: TRBV30; cdr3_aa: CAWRGQATGELFF; cdr3_nt: TGTGCCTGGAGGGGACAGGCCACCGGGGAGCTGTTTTTT
clone_size: -; d_call: TRBD2; j_call: TRBJ2-7; v_call: TRBV15; cdr3_aa: CATSRDRAAGGSYEQYF; cdr3_nt: TGTGCCACCAGCAGAGATAGGGCAGCGGGGGGTTCCTACGAGCAGTACTTC
clone_size: -; d_call: TRBD1; j_call: TRBJ1-1; v_call: TRBV7-2; cdr3_aa: CASSLEYRGKAEAFF; cdr3_nt: TGTGCCAGCAGCTTAGAGTACAGGGGTAAAGCTGAAGCTTTCTTT
clone_size: -; d_call: -; j_call: TRBJ2-7; v_call: TRBV7-8; cdr3_aa: CASSLDLGGAQRPYEQYF; cdr3_nt: TGTGCCAGCAGCTTAGATTTAGGCGGGGCGCAGAGACCCTACGAGCAGTACTTC
clone_size: few; d_call: TRBD2; j_call: TRBJ2-1; v_call: TRBV30; cdr3_aa: CAWAGGTVTISYNEQFF; cdr3_nt: TGTGCCTGGGCGGGGGGGACCGTTACTATTTCCTACAATGAGCAGTTCTTC
clone_size: -; d_call: -; j_call: TRBJ1-1; v_call: TRBV19; cdr3_aa: CASTGGSLLMNTEAFF; cdr3_nt: TGTGCCAGTACGGGGGGCAGTTTATTGATGAACACTGAAGCTTTCTTT
clone_size: -; d_call: -; j_call: TRBJ2-7; v_call: TRBV30; cdr3_aa: CAWTAGWEQYF; cdr3_nt: TGTGCCTGGACGGCAGGGTGGGAGCAGTACTTC
clone_size: few; d_call: -; j_call: TRBJ2-2; v_call: TRBV27; cdr3_aa: CASSFPLTGELFF; cdr3_nt: TGTGCCAGCAGTTTCCCGCTCACCGGGGAGCTGTTTTTT
clone_size: -; d_call: TRBD1; j_call: TRBJ1-5; v_call: TRBV30; cdr3_aa: CAWSVMSGGAGNQPQHF; cdr3_nt: TGTGCCTGGAGTGTAATGTCAGGGGGCGCGGGCAATCAGCCCCAGCATTTT
clone_size: -; d_call: -; j_call: TRBJ2-5; v_call: TRBV30; cdr3_aa: CAWSRTAGETQYF; cdr3_nt: TGTGCCTGGAGTCGGACAGCGGGGGAGACCCAGTACTTC
clone_size: -; d_call: -; j_call: TRBJ2-3; v_call: TRBV6-5; cdr3_aa: CASSRLAGDTQYF; cdr3_nt: TGTGCCAGCAGTAGGTTGGCCGGAGATACGCAGTATTTT
clone_size: -; d_call: TRBD1; j_call: TRBJ2-7; v_call: TRBV15; cdr3_aa: CATSRGGGTGGYEQYF; cdr3_nt: TGTGCCACCAGCAGAGGGGGCGGGACAGGGGGCTACGAGCAGTACTTC
clone_size: -; d_call: -; j_call: TRBJ2-2; v_call: TRBV5-6; cdr3_aa: CASSLPGSGTGELFF; cdr3_nt: TGTGCCAGCAGCTTGCCGGGCTCAGGCACCGGGGAGCTGTTTTTT
clone_size: -; d_call: -; j_call: TRBJ1-5; v_call: TRBV7-9; cdr3_aa: CASSLGTQPQHF; cdr3_nt: TGTGCCAGCAGCTTAGGGACTCAGCCCCAGCATTTT
clone_size: -; d_call: -; j_call: TRBJ2-2; v_call: TRBV10-3; cdr3_aa: CAIGSVGVTGELFF; cdr3_nt: TGTGCCATCGGGTCAGTGGGGGTCACCGGGGAGCTGTTTTTT
clone_size: -; d_call: -; j_call: TRBJ1-1; v_call: TRBV7-9; cdr3_aa: CASSYGQLLMNTEAFF; cdr3_nt: TGTGCCAGCAGCTACGGACAGTTACTCATGAACACTGAAGCTTTCTTT
clone_size: -; d_call: -; j_call: TRBJ1-1; v_call: TRBV4-3; cdr3_aa: CASSQDNVNTEAFF; cdr3_nt: TGCGCCAGCAGCCAAGATAATGTGAACACTGAAGCTTTCTTT